This record covers a single T cell receptor beta chain. Produced via immunoSEQ multiplex PCR; TCRdb's table is partial and in-frame only. The table has about 46,000 clones, over 85% seen once; the top ten hold under 20%. This entry is derived from a study of siplizumab effects on memory and regulatory T cells. The length of the CDR3 is 16 residues. Germline loops: CDR1 MGHRA, CDR2 YSYEKL. The V gene end was trimmed by 5 bases and the J gene end by 1 base; junction bases not matched to a gene: 11. The chain carries TRBV4-1 and TRBJ2-7; 7 nucleotides line up with TRBD2. Source material: CD8+ T cells sorted from blood. The receptor was isolated from a human donor in good health. CDR3 loop: CASSRKRDVGSYEQYF. CDR3 sequence (DNA): TGCGCCAGCAGCAGAAAGCGGGACGTAGGATCCTACGAGCAGTACTTC.